This T cell receptor beta chain was observed in a study of T-cell reconstitution after alpha-beta-depleted transplantation in children. This CDR3 is 17 amino acids long. J gave up 2 bases and V 0 bases, and 9 bases lay outside the gene matches. Germline-derived CDR1 and CDR2 are SGHDT and YYEEEE. In its sample, this clonotype was seen a few times. The target antigen is unknown. Unique molecular identifiers were built into the TCRbeta library. TCRdb independently ran MiXCR on the PCR reads; one entry per CDR3 protein. The sample shows 800,000 to 1,000,000 distinct CDR3 sequences, about 29% of them seen only once. Study findings and constraints: The authors attributed T-cell counts and diversity one year after transplant mostly to newly produced T cells.

The V and J genes are TRBV5-6 and TRBJ2-5, with 8 bases matching TRBD2. Material: PBMCs, mostly from graft donor cells, obtained 360 days after TCRalphabeta/CD19-depleted stem cell transplant. The receptor's source is a boy younger than two who had a stem cell transplant for SCID, so the T cells may come from the graft donor. CDR3 in amino acids: CASSLGAGLGPQETQYF. The CDR3 DNA follows: TGTGCCAGCAGCTTGGGAGCGGGACTAGGGCCGCAAGAGACCCAGTACTTC.